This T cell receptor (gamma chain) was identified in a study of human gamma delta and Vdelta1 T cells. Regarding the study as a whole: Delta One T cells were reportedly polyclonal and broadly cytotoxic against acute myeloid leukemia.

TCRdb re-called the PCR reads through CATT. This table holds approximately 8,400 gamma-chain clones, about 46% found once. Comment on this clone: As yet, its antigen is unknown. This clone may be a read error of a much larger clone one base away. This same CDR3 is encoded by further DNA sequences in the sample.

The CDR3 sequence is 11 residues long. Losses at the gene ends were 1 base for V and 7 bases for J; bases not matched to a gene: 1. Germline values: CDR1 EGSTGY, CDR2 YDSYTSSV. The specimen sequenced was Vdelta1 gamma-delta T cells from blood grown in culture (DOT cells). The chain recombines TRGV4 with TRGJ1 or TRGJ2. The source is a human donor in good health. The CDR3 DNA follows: TGTGCCACCTGGGATGGATATAAGAAACTCTTT. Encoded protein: CATWDGYKKLF.